The clone carrying this T cell receptor (beta chain) was found once. The target antigen is unknown. These data belong to a study of shared clonotypes between healthy human individuals. Study details: Per-donor plates numbered three CD4 naive, three CD4 memory, two CD8 naive and one CD8 memory.

The CDR3 has 16 residues. In germline, CDR1 is MGHDK, CDR2 SYGVNS. V trimming: 2 bases; J trimming: 4 bases; junction bases outside the gene matches: 5. Sorted-subset replicate PCRs used roughly 210 ng of genomic DNA. This amount corresponded to 25,000 to 30,000 T cell genomes. Profiled with immunoSEQ multiplex PCR; TCRdb holds only in-frame clones, not every one. Among about 980,000 clones listed, around three quarters were seen once. Study-wide findings and caveats: Relative to their counterparts shared across all four donors, non-shared clonotypes exhibited diminished generation probabilities. In general, naive subsets displayed greater estimated richness than memory subsets did.

The V and J genes are TRBV25-1 and TRBJ2-1, with 10 bases fitting TRBD1. This receptor was taken from a young man in good health. The sequenced material came from memory CD4+ T cells sorted from blood. Subset described: CD45RA-negative fraction. CDR3 residues: CASSERGDRGYNEQFF. Written as DNA, the CDR3 is TGTGCCAGCAGTGAACGTGGGGACAGGGGTTACAATGAGCAGTTCTTC.